The entry below describes one T cell receptor beta chain. PCR was performed using 60 Vbeta and 13 Jbeta primers. The assay was immunoSEQ multiplex PCR, and TCRdb's table has in-frame clones only and misses some. The data contain about 160,000 clones, more than 80% of them singletons. The sample belongs to a study of cytomegalovirus exposure and HLA in healthy donors. This CDR3 has 17 residues. The germline gives CDR1 MGHDK, CDR2 SYGVNS. J was trimmed by 4 bases and V by 4 bases; bases with no gene match: 12. This TCR was recovered from a woman in her 30s in good health and CMV-seropositive. The chain couples TRBV25-1 to TRBJ2-5, with TRBD1 matching 10 bases. Sequenced input: PBMCs. This CDR3 reads CASSVFNRDRGGETQYF. DNA for the CDR3: TGTGCCAGCAGTGTCTTTAACCGGGACAGGGGTGGAGAGACCCAGTACTTC.